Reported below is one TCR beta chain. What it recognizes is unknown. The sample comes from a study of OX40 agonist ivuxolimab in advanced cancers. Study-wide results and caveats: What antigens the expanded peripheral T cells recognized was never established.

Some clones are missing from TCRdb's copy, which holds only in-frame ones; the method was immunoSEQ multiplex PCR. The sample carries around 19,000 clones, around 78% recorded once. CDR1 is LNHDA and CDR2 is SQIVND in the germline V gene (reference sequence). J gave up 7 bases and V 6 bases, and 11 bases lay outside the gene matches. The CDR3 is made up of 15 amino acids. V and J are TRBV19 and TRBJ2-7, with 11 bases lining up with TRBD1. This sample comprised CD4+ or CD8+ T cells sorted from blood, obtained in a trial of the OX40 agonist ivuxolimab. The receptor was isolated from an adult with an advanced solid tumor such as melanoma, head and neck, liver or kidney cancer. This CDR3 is CASSRTGQGAGEQYF. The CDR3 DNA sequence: TGTGCCAGTAGCCGTACTGGACAGGGGGCAGGTGAGCAGTACTTC.